This is a list of T cell receptor beta chains from one sample in a study of shared clonotypes between healthy human individuals. The method was immunoSEQ multiplex PCR; TCRdb's version includes in-frame clones alone and lacks a portion of them. The repertoire holds around 2,000,000 clones, with approximately 94% as singletons. Sequenced input: naive CD8+ T cells sorted from blood. The receptors come from a man aged 18 to 30 in good health. The conserved cysteine and the conserved F or W are not part of the CDR3 here. The order of the fields is D gene, V gene, CDR3 protein. A D gene is named only where the DNA matches it firmly.

D: -
V: TRBV4-1
CDR3: ASSPGLAYEQY

D: -
V: TRBV30
CDR3: AWSLGPYEQY

D: -
V: TRBV9
CDR3: ASKSAANTEAF

D: -
V: TRBV6-5
CDR3: ASSYSQTSSPLH

D: -
V: TRBV19
CDR3: ASIGGNTIY

D: -
V: TRBV29-1
CDR3: SVDAWDDNAFYGYT

D: -
V: TRBV7-9
CDR3: ASSLGGIGVQETQY

D: -
V: TRBV7-8
CDR3: ASSPEWPGASYEQY

D: -
V: TRBV5-1
CDR3: ASSRDGPYEKLF

D: TRBD2
V: TRBV6-5
CDR3: ASSSAGEFNWNEQF

D: TRBD2
V: TRBV19
CDR3: ASSIYTGGYTHTDTQY

D: -
V: TRBV13
CDR3: ASSLENEQY

D: -
V: TRBV7-9
CDR3: ASSLAPQGVLQETQY

D: -
V: TRBV2
CDR3: ASSEAGTLNWSSYNEQF

D: -
V: TRBV5-4
CDR3: ASSYGSSYEQY

D: -
V: TRBV7-8
CDR3: ASSLDVGGSYEQY

D: -
V: TRBV27
CDR3: ASSPGLTPNNEQF

D: -
V: TRBV6-5
CDR3: ASSTSRNYEQY

D: -
V: TRBV7-9
CDR3: ASSLVEGQPQH

D: TRBD2
V: TRBV7-8
CDR3: ASSSAGGPVVETQY

D: -
V: TRBV4-3
CDR3: ASSPGIVDTEAF

D: -
V: TRBV5-4
CDR3: ASSLWVTDTQY

D: -
V: TRBV6-6
CDR3: ASSLSGGELF

D: -
V: TRBV6-1
CDR3: ASSDRFTGLNTEAF

D: -
V: TRBV13
CDR3: ASSLGLPYEQY

D: -
V: TRBV6-1
CDR3: ASSASLFYGYT

D: -
V: TRBV30
CDR3: ALTAVSYEQY

D: TRBD2
V: TRBV5-6
CDR3: ASSYSGSPHEQY

D: TRBD1
V: TRBV27
CDR3: ASSLRDRGSDTQY

D: -
V: TRBV28
CDR3: ASSLRDTISQPQH

D: -
V: TRBV18
CDR3: ASSPPAESATSAKAF